These 21 T cell receptor beta chains were all obtained from the same sample, sequenced in a study of follicular helper T cells after annual influenza vaccination. Clones were sequenced by immunoSEQ multiplex PCR, and TCRdb holds only the in-frame ones, with some missing. This sample has some 5,900 clones, with over 80% found just once. Time point of the sample: 2015-2016 season, pre-vaccination. Sample: CXCR5- memory CD4+ T cells sorted from blood, taken on the day of influenza vaccination. The source of these receptors is an adult who received the influenza vaccine.

The CDR3 loop is CASSSSAAGNYEQYF. The CDR3, as DNA: TGCGCCAGCAGCTCCTCGGCGGCGGGGAATTACGAGCAGTACTTC. The chain has TRBV5-1 and TRBJ2-7; TRBD2 is a possible D gene (6 bases). V was pared by 3 bases and J by 4 bases, with 17 bases between. The germline CDR1 and CDR2 sequences are SGHRS and YFSETQ. This CDR3 contains 15 residues.

The V gene is TRBV10-3, the J gene TRBJ2-2; no definite D call. Trimming removed 5 bases at V and 6 bases at J, with 10 bases between. Germline V gene sequence: CDR1 ENHRY, CDR2 SYGVKD. CDR3 length: 13 amino acids. CDR3 sequence (DNA): TGTGCCATCAGTAGGGTGGGTCCCGGGGAGCTGTTTTTT. Translation: CAISRVGPGELFF.

This chain joins TRBV30 and TRBJ2-7; tentatively, D is TRBD1 or TRBD2 (6 bases each). This CDR3 region has 17 residues. Trimming took 3 bases from V and 2 from J, leaving 23 bases between them. The germline gives CDR1 GTSNPN, CDR2 SVGIG (reference sequence). The CDR3 loop is CAWSAKNQGRYAYEQYF. Written as DNA, the CDR3 is TGTGCCTGGAGCGCCAAAAATCAGGGGAGGTACGCCTACGAGCAGTACTTC.

The rearrangement uses TRBV5-1 and TRBJ2-5, with TRBD2 identical over 7 bases. CDR3 length: 15 residues. The trim removed 5 bases at V and 5 bases at J, leaving 12 bases unmatched. The germline V gene encodes CDR1 SGHRS and CDR2 YFSETQ. CDR3: CASRGTPISGETQYF. The CDR3, as DNA: TGCGCCAGCAGGGGGACGCCCATTAGCGGGGAGACCCAGTACTTC.

The chain has TRBV5-1 and TRBJ1-3, with 7 positions matching TRBD1. The V gene end was trimmed by 4 bases and the J gene end by 2 bases; junction bases not matched to a gene: 9. This CDR3 spans 16 amino acids. Germline V gene data show CDR1 as SGHRS and CDR2 as YFSETQ. The CDR3 coding sequence is TGCGCCAGCAGCGGAACATCGACAGGGACTGGAAACACCATATATTTT. Its protein product is CASSGTSTGTGNTIYF.

The gene calls are TRBV2 and TRBJ2-3; a possible D gene is TRBD2 (5 bases). V was trimmed by 6 bases and J by 3 bases, leaving 7 bases between them. Germline V gene lookup returns CDR1 SNHLY and CDR2 FYNNEI. The CDR3 runs 12 residues. This chain's CDR3 is CASREATDTQYF. CDR3 DNA: TGTGCCAGCAGGGAGGCGACAGATACGCAGTATTTT.

With regard to this clone: The junction does not match germline at one end; this may be a read error. V gene TRBV7-3 combines with J gene TRBJ1-2; weak D call: TRBD1 (5 bases). CDR1 is SGHTA, CDR2 FQGTGA, per germline. CDR3 size: 14 residues. CDR3 protein: CASSLTGTDHGYTF. For the CDR3, the DNA is TGTGCCAGCAGCCTAACCGGGACCGATCATGGCTACACCTTC.

The chain has TRBV11-2 and TRBJ2-2, with a weak D call TRBD1 (6 bases). Trimming took off 5 bases at V and 2 bases at J, with 15 bases between the two ends. The CDR3 length is 16 residues. Germline V lookup: CDR1 SGHAT, CDR2 FQNNGV. The DNA for the CDR3 is TGTGCCAGCAGCCTAAGAGGGGGTGCAAACACCGGGGAGCTGTTTTTT. It encodes CASSLRGGANTGELFF.

V is TRBV5-1 and J is TRBJ1-1; a weak D match, TRBD1 (6 bases). The germline CDR1 and CDR2 sequences are SGHRS and YFSETQ. V was shortened by 3 bases and J by 5 bases, with 14 bases between the two germline ends. The CDR3 consists of 14 residues. The DNA of the CDR3 is TGCGCCAGCAGCTGGGAGTTCAGGGGAACTGAAGCTTTCTTT. Residues: CASSWEFRGTEAFF.

The chain carries TRBV7-8 and TRBJ1-2; possibly TRBD1 for D (6 bases). V lost 1 base to trimming and J lost 3 bases, with 12 bases between them. This CDR3 is 15 amino acids long. The germline V gene has CDR1 SGHVS and CDR2 FQNEAQ. The CDR3 here is CASSLGAGAYYGYTF. CDR3 DNA sequence: TGTGCCAGCAGCTTAGGGGCGGGGGCCTACTATGGCTACACCTTC.

As DNA, the CDR3 is TGTGCCAGCAGTGAATGGGGACAGGGGAAAGCAGATACGCAGTATTTT. Its protein product is CASSEWGQGKADTQYF. V and J are TRBV6-1 and TRBJ2-3; 10 bases are a match to TRBD1. Germline V gene data show CDR1 as MNHNS and CDR2 as SASEGT. After removal of 2 bases from V and 4 bases from J, the junction contained 6 bases not matched to a gene. The CDR3 loop spans 16 amino acids.

V is TRBV11-3 and J is TRBJ2-1; D is ambiguous. V lost 2 bases and J 5 bases, leaving 4 bases between the germline ends. This CDR3 has 12 amino acids. CDR1 and CDR2 (germline): SGHNT, YENEEA. CDR3 bases: TGTGCCAGCAGCTTAAGAGACAATGAGCAGTTCTTC. As protein: CASSLRDNEQFF.

This clone was seen more than once but under ten times. This rearrangement joins TRBV6-5 to TRBJ1-1; no reliable D call. V was trimmed by 2 bases and J by 1 base, leaving 11 bases between them. CDR3 length: 15 amino acids. CDR1 is MNHEY, CDR2 SVGAGI, per germline. The CDR3 region is CASSYSGPRNTEAFF. CDR3 nucleotides: TGTGCCAGCAGTTACAGCGGACCGCGGAACACTGAAGCTTTCTTT.

The rearrangement joins TRBV18 to TRBJ2-5, with D maybe TRBD1 (5 bases). V was pared by 10 bases and J by 0 bases, with 12 bases between. Germline V CDR1 and CDR2: KGHSH, LQKENI. The CDR3 is 13 amino acids. The DNA of the CDR3 is TGTGCCACCCGTAGGGGCGACCAAGAGACCCAGTACTTC. Encoded protein: CATRRGDQETQYF.

The V call is TRBV6-5, the J call TRBJ1-1; possibly TRBD1 for D (5 bases). The CDR3 covers 14 residues. V was trimmed by 2 bases and J by 4 bases, leaving 11 bases between them. Per the germline V gene, CDR1 is MNHEY and CDR2 is SVGAGI. The CDR3 nucleotides are TGTGCCAGCAGTTACGGGGGAGGGAGCACTGAAGCTTTCTTT. Its protein product is CASSYGGGSTEAFF.

This chain uses TRBV13 with TRBJ2-1; D uncertain. CDR1 and CDR2 from the germline V gene are PRHDT and FYEKMQ (reference sequence). This CDR3 spans 14 amino acids. Trimming removed 8 bases at V and 4 bases at J, with 15 bases between. The CDR3 here is CASHPRVSYNEQFF. In DNA form, the CDR3 reads TGTGCCAGCCACCCCCGGGTATCATACAATGAGCAGTTCTTC.

The chain has TRBV6-5 and TRBJ2-3; D is ambiguous. V lost 6 bases and J lost 4, with 5 bases in between. CDR1 and CDR2 (germline): MNHEY, SVGAGI. The CDR3 contains 11 residues. CDR3 region: CASRRADTQYF. In DNA form, the CDR3 reads TGTGCCAGCAGGCGAGCAGATACGCAGTATTTT.

V is TRBV7-2 and J is TRBJ2-1; possibly TRBD1 for D (5 bases). In germline, CDR1 is SGHTA, CDR2 FQGNSA. Trimming left V 5 bases short and J 7 bases short, with 15 bases between. CDR3 length equals 14 residues. DNA for the CDR3: TGTGCCAGCAGCCGGAGCAGGGTAAGGAATGAGCAGTTCTTC. It yields the protein CASSRSRVRNEQFF.

The CDR3 coding sequence is TGTGCCAGCTCACCACCTTCGCGTGAAGCTTTCTTT. Its translation is CASSPPSREAFF. The J gene is TRBJ1-1, the V gene TRBV18; D not resolved. This CDR3 has 12 amino acids. Germline-derived CDR1 and CDR2 are KGHSH and LQKENI. The germline V and J ends were trimmed by 0 bases and 7 bases, with 6 bases remaining between them.

The chain is built from TRBV18 and TRBJ1-4; D ambiguous. V was cut by 4 bases and J by 6 bases, with 9 bases left in between. The length of the CDR3 is 13 residues. The germline CDR1 and CDR2 sequences are KGHSH and LQKENI. For the CDR3, the DNA is TGTGCCAGCTCACGCGGACGGGATGAAAAACTGTTTTTT. This sequence encodes CASSRGRDEKLFF.

V usage is TRBV18 and J usage is TRBJ1-2; the D gene is possibly TRBD1 (6 bases). Germline CDR1 and CDR2: KGHSH and LQKENI. The CDR3 loop spans 15 amino acids. Trimming shortened V by 1 base and J by 6 bases, and 15 bases separated the two germline ends. The CDR3 region is CASSPQPGELDGYTF. The CDR3, as DNA: TGTGCCAGCTCACCACAACCAGGGGAGTTAGATGGCTACACCTTC.